This TCR beta chain was observed in a study of blood T cell repertoires in COVID-19. This clone occurred a few times. Libraries were prepared by immunoSEQ multiplex PCR; TCRdb keeps only in-frame clonotypes and omits some of them. The profile shows a few hundred thousand clones, about nine tenths of them singletons. This TCR derives from a middle-aged woman who had recovered from COVID-19. The sequenced sample was peripheral blood.

This CDR3 reads CASRDTSGRAYF. CDR3 nucleotides: TGTGCCAGCAGGGATACTAGCGGGAGAGCGTATTTT. The chain employs TRBV11-1 and TRBJ2-3; 11 bases fit TRBD2. This CDR3 comprises 12 residues. Germline values: CDR1 SGHAT, CDR2 FQDESV (reference sequence). J lost 14 bases, V lost 6 bases, and 7 bases had no gene match.